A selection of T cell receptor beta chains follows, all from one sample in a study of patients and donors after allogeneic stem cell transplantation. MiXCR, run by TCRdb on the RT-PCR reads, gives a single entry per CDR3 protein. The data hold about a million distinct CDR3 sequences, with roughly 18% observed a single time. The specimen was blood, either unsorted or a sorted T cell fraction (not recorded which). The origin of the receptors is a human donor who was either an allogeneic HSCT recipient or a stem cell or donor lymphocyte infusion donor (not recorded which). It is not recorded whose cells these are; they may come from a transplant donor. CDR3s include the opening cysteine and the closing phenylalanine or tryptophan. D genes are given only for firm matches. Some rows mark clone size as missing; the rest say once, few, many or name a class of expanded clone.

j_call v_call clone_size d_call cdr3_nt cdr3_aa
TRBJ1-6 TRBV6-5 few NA TGTGCCAGCAGTTTGATGAGGTCCTATAATTCACCCCTCCACTTT CASSLMRSYNSPLHF
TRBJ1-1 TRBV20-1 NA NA TGCAGTGCTAGACCTCCGGGACAAGTGAACACTGAAGCTTTCTTT CSARPPGQVNTEAFF
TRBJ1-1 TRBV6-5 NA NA TGTGCCAGCAGTTACCCGAAGGCAGAGAACACTGAAGCTTTCTTT CASSYPKAENTEAFF
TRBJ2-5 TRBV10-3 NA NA TGTGCCATCAGTGAATTTGGTCCGAGGCAAGAGACCCAGTACTTC CAISEFGPRQETQYF
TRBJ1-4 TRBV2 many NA TGTGCCAGCAGCTCGACAGGAAATGAAAAACTGTTTTTT CASSSTGNEKLFF
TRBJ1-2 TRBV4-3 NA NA TGCGCCAGCAGCCAAGAGTCACGGGGGCAGGGCTATGGCTACACCTTC CASSQESRGQGYGYTF
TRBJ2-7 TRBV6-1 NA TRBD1 TGTGCCAGCAGCCGGGACAGGGGGCGCGTCGAGCAGTACTTC CASSRDRGRVEQYF
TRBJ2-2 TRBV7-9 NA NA TGTGCCAGCAGCCGAAATGAGAGGGCGAGAACCGGGGAGCTGTTTTTT CASSRNERARTGELFF
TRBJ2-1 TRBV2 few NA TGTGCCAGCAGGGCCGCCGGGACCGAGCAGTTCTTC CASRAAGTEQFF
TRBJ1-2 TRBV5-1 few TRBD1 TGCGCCAGCAGCTTGGGCCCCGATCGGACAGGCAGCTACACCTTC CASSLGPDRTGSYTF
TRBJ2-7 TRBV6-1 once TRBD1 TGTGCCAGCAGTCGAGGAGGGACAGGGCACTCCTACGAGCAGTACTTC CASSRGGTGHSYEQYF
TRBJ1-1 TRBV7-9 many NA TGTGCCAGCAGCGACCGTCGGGGCACCCTCACTGAAGCTTTCTTT CASSDRRGTLTEAFF
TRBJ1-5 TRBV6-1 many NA TGTGCCAGCTTACCTATGACAGAGAATCAGCCCCAGCATTTT CASLPMTENQPQHF
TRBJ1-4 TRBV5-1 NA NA TGCGCCAGCAGCTGGTGGGGGTCTAATGAAAAACTGTTTTTT CASSWWGSNEKLFF
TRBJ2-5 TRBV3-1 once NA TGTGCCAGCAGCCAGGGGACAAGGGTGGAGGAGACCCAGTACTTC CASSQGTRVEETQYF
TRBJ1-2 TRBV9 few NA TGTGCCACCCACCTCGGAGCTCTGGGCTACACCTTC CATHLGALGYTF
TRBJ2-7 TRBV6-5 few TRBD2 TGTGCCAGCAGTTACTCCGGGACTAGCGGAACCTACGAGCAGTACTTC CASSYSGTSGTYEQYF
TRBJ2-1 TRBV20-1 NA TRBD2 TGCAGTGCTAGAGCCGCGGGACTAGCGGGCGTGAGTGAGCAGTTCTTC CSARAAGLAGVSEQFF
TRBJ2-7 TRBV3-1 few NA TGTGCCAGCAGCCCCTCGGGCTTAGGGCCGAAATCCTACGAGCAGTACTTC CASSPSGLGPKSYEQYF
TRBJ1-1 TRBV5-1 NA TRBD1 TGCGCCAGCAGCCCGACAGGGGGCAAGAACACTGAAGCTTTCTTT CASSPTGGKNTEAFF
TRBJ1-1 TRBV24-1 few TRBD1 TGTGCCACCAGTGATTCCTTGTCCGGACAGGTGAACGGAGCTTTCTTT CATSDSLSGQVNGAFF
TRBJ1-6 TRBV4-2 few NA TGTGCCAGCAGCGGCCGGGGACTTAATTCACCCCTCCACTTT CASSGRGLNSPLHF
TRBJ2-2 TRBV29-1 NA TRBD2 TGCAGCGCTGGACTAGCCACCGGGGAGCTGTTTTTT CSAGLATGELFF
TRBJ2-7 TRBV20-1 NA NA TGCAGTGCTAGACGACAGATCTACGAGCAGTACTTC CSARRQIYEQYF
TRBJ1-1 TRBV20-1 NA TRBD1 TGCAGTGCTAGAGTAACGACAGGGATGAACACTGAAGCTTTCTTT CSARVTTGMNTEAFF
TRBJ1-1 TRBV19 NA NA TGTGCCAGTAGAACAGCCGCCGGGACTGAAGCTTTCTTT CASRTAAGTEAFF
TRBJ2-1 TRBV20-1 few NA TGCAGTGCCGAGTCGACAGGTCAATACAATGAGCAGTTCTTC CSAESTGQYNEQFF
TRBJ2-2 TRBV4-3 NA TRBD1 TGCGCCAGCAGCCACGGTAGACAGGGACGCGGGGAGCTGTTTTTT CASSHGRQGRGELFF
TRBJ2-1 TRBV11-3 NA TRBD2 TGTGCCAGCAGCTTAGGGGCTAGCGGGAGGGCCGGCAATGAGCAGTTCTTC CASSLGASGRAGNEQFF
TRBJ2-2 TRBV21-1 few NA TGTGCCAGCAGCAATGAACAGCAGAACACCGGGGAGCTGTTTTTT CASSNEQQNTGELFF